What follows is one T cell receptor beta chain and its context. Its antigen remains unidentified. Base qualities were left out, and no much larger clone turns up one base away. The label giving this sample's time point can be read as: 6 months after combined kidney and bone marrow transplant. Related donors were used in the transplants with nonmyeloablative bone marrow transplantation, and mixed chimerism was transient in the human trials. Unstimulated Tregs (CD4+CD25+CD127-), CD4+ non-Tregs (CD4+CD25-), CD4 and CD8 cells were FACS-sorted from thawed PBMCs. The patients were a few recipients of combined kidney and bone marrow transplants from the ITN036ST trial, and samples were available only from these trial subjects. Healthy control blood was processed to PBMCs by Ficoll density gradient and cryopreserved, and patient PBMCs were collected before and after transplant. This entry belongs to a study of Tregs in tolerant kidney transplant recipients (dated by TCRdb to the late 2010s). In the study overall: Before combined kidney and bone marrow transplantation, this study identified donor-specific regulatory T cells using TCRbeta sequencing and then followed those same cells after transplant. Findings and caveats that apply to the study as a whole: The most biologically relevant and donor-specific TCRbeta repertoire appeared to be identified by expanding Tregs with activated donor B cells. Because the study included only a small number of patients, the results must be confirmed in larger populations and under other immunosuppression protocols. In tolerant patients, donor-specific Tregs expanded more than Tregs overall, which suggests antigen-driven rather than nonspecific expansion. PCR primers changed over time for some patients, so nucleotide-level comparison across those patients' samples was not possible. Although technical replication error seemed to be minimal, the question of biological reproducibility was not addressed directly.

For TCRbeta CDR3 sequencing, genomic DNA was extracted from sorted cells using the QIAGEN DNeasy Blood and Tissue Kit. High-throughput TCRbeta CDR3 sequencing, including PCR amplification with bias correction and internal controls, was performed commercially through immunoSEQ. The paper's data handling went like this. Unique productive TCRbeta sequences were defined by CDR3 nucleotide sequence where primers matched, and otherwise by CDR3 amino acid sequence together with Vbeta and Jbeta genes. As a correction for sorting error, sequences shared between sorted populations at a frequency ratio of 2:1 or less were discarded, and the remaining shared sequences were assigned to the higher population. A sequence was defined as donor-reactive if the sequence was expanded at least 5-fold in CFSE-low cells compared with unstimulated cells and had a frequency of at least 0.01% in CFSE-low cells. Jensen-Shannon divergence calculated on the top 100 TCRbeta sequences ranked by frequency was used to measure repertoire divergence. For samples with multiple sequencing runs, sorting error was corrected separately for each run before the runs were pooled. TCRdb limited this immuneACCESS table to in-frame rearrangements with V and J called. A share of clones is missing; checked studies link under half to unresolved V genes, and the rest is unexplained. V, J and clone size derive from that table, while D and trimming were established from the DNA sequence. The sample table contains tens of thousands of clones; only one count was recorded for approximately 89% of them. The top ten hold about 4% of the sample.

For this chain, trimming is 5 bases at the V end and 4 bases at the J end, and the number of junction bases without a gene match is 1. From the cysteine up to the phenylalanine, the CDR3 has a length of 11 residues. CDR3 DNA only is kept here, 33 bases in frame from base 1. CDR1 is given as DFQATT and CDR2 as SNEGSKA, both from the germline V gene (reference sequence). Sequencing was performed on CD4+ T cells from blood (PBMCs), taken 6 months after the transplant. The source of this sequence is a human patient who received a combined kidney and bone marrow transplant. Some T cells may be donor cells from the graft after a transplant. The rearrangement joined TRBV20-1 to TRBJ1-2; 7 nucleotides in the junction match TRBD1. The nucleotides are TGCAGTGCTTCAGGGGGCTATGGCTACACCTTC. The resulting protein is CSASGGYGYTF.